These 27 T cell receptor beta chains share one sample of origin, sequenced in a study of PD-1 blockade in classical Hodgkin lymphoma. There was relapse after autologous stem cell transplantation in every patient, and there was variation in brentuximab vedotin exposure. The repertoire was sequenced with immunoSEQ multiplex PCR; TCRdb's copy has only in-frame clones and lacks some. The table shows about 86,000 clones, with roughly nine tenths occurring only once. Material: peripheral blood mononuclear cells (PBMCs), obtained at baseline. These receptors were taken from a human donor with classical Hodgkin lymphoma.

This clone was seen a few times. The V call is TRBV30, the J call TRBJ2-5, with 11 bases matching TRBD2. The V gene's germline CDR1 is GTSNPN and CDR2 SVGIG (reference sequence). This CDR3 region has 15 residues. Trimming cost V 2 bases and J 0 bases; bases outside gene matches: 2. This CDR3 reads CAWSRTSGYQETQYF. DNA for the CDR3: TGTGCCTGGAGTCGGACTAGCGGGTACCAAGAGACCCAGTACTTC.

The CDR3 is CASSLRPGATGELFF. CDR3 bases: TGTGCCAGCAGTTTGCGTCCGGGGGCCACCGGGGAGCTGTTTTTT. This chain links TRBV28 with TRBJ2-2, with D tentatively TRBD1 or TRBD2 (6 bases each). This CDR3 region has 15 residues. With 3 bases removed from V and 4 bases from J, the gap between germline ends came to 12 bases. The germline V gene encodes CDR1 MDHEN and CDR2 SYDVKM.

The chain carries TRBV14 and TRBJ2-2; maybe TRBD1 (6 bases). Trimming took 2 bases from V and 6 from J, leaving 7 bases between them. The CDR3 extends over 13 amino acids. Germline CDR1 is SGHDN and CDR2 is FVKESK. CDR3 amino acids: CASSQQGSGELFF. Written as DNA, the CDR3 is TGTGCCAGCAGCCAACAGGGGTCCGGGGAGCTGTTTTTT.

The rearrangement joins TRBV5-6 to TRBJ2-4; D assignment may be TRBD1 or TRBD2 (5 bases each). Germline assignment: CDR1 SGHDT and CDR2 YYEEEE. The CDR3 extends over 13 amino acids. Trimming pared 3 bases from V and 8 bases from J, leaving 12 bases between. The CDR3 DNA reads as TGTGCCAGCAGCTGGGGACGGTCGGACATTCAGTACTTC. Its translation is CASSWGRSDIQYF.

This rearrangement joins TRBV18 to TRBJ2-5, with TRBD2 identical over 11 bases. Germline CDR1 KGHSH, CDR2 LQKENI. The CDR3 consists of 15 residues. V was clipped by 3 bases and J by 5 bases; unmatched bases: 5. The CDR3 region has the DNA TGTGCCAGCTCACCGCCTAGCGGGAGGAAGGAGACCCAGTACTTC. Translation gives CASSPPSGRKETQYF.

Only one count was recorded for this clone. The rearrangement links TRBV4-3 to TRBJ2-1; possibly TRBD2 for D (5 bases). This CDR3 region has 15 residues. Trimming removed 0 bases at V and 12 bases at J, with 18 bases between. CDR1 and CDR2 (germline): LGHNA, YSLEER. The CDR3 region is CASSQETGLGTGQFF. Written as DNA, the CDR3 is TGCGCCAGCAGCCAAGAAACGGGGTTAGGAACGGGGCAGTTCTTC.

This clone was seen a handful of times. The chain carries TRBV2 and TRBJ1-1; D gene unclear. The ends were cut back, 4 bases at V and 0 bases at J, with 6 bases in the middle. From germline, CDR1 is SNHLY and CDR2 FYNNEI. The CDR3 contains 13 residues. The CDR3 protein is CASSVRLNTEAFF. CDR3 DNA: TGTGCCAGCAGTGTACGTCTGAACACTGAAGCTTTCTTT.

V is TRBV7-9 and J is TRBJ2-1; 9 bases map to TRBD2. CDR3 length: 19 residues. With 3 bases clipped from V and 4 bases from J, the junction kept 16 bases outside the gene matches. Germline V gene data show CDR1 as SEHNR and CDR2 as FQNEAQ (reference sequence). CDR3 bases: TGTGCCAGCAGCTTTGGTTCGATAAGGGGGAGCGGGAGGTACAATGAGCAGTTCTTC. Translating it yields CASSFGSIRGSGRYNEQFF.

The chain recombines TRBV29-1 with TRBJ1-1, with 8 bases identical to TRBD1. The CDR3 has 12 amino acids. CDR1 and CDR2 (germline): SQVTM, ANQGSEA. Unmatched junction bases numbered 11, after V lost 6 bases and J lost 11 bases. CDR3 residues: CSVSGTGSFAFF. Here the CDR3 DNA reads TGCAGCGTATCCGGGACAGGATCTTTTGCTTTCTTT.

V is TRBV7-9 and J is TRBJ1-1; 7 bases line up with TRBD1. CDR1 is SEHNR and CDR2 is FQNEAQ in the germline V gene (reference sequence). V was clipped by 5 bases and J by 5 bases; unmatched bases: 5. CDR3 length: 13 residues. For the CDR3, the DNA is TGTGCCAGCAGCCAAACAGGGGATACTGAAGCTTTCTTT. Translated: CASSQTGDTEAFF. Using reference TRBV7-9 and TRBJ1-1 for the parts outside the CDR3, the full variable domain is DTGVSQNPRHKITKRGQNVTFRCDPISEHNRLYWYRQTLGQGPEFLTYFQNEAQLEKSRLLSDRFSAERPKGSFSTLEIQRTEQGDSAMYLCASSQTGDTEAFFGQGTRLTVV.

The chain joins TRBV7-6 to TRBJ1-2; a weak D match, TRBD1 (6 bases). V was pared by 5 bases and J by 2 bases, with 9 bases between. The CDR3 runs 13 residues. Germline CDR1 SGHVS, CDR2 FNYEAQ. The CDR3 DNA sequence: TGTGCCAGCAGCCCGGACAGCAACTATGGCTACACCTTC. Amino acids: CASSPDSNYGYTF. Full variable domain (outside the CDR3, taken from reference TRBV7-6 and TRBJ1-2): GAGVSQSPRYKVTKRGQDVALRCDPISGHVSLYWYRQALGQGPEFLTYFNYEAQQDKSGLPNDRFSAERPEGSISTLTIQRTEQRDSAMYRCASSPDSNYGYTFGSGTRLTVV.

The rearrangement uses TRBV30 and TRBJ2-7; perhaps TRBD2 as D (5 bases). The CDR3 extends over 12 amino acids. Germline V gives CDR1 GTSNPN, CDR2 SVGIG (reference sequence). V lost 3 bases and J lost 5, with 11 bases in between. CDR3 DNA sequence: TGTGCCTGGAGGCGGGTCACGGACGAGCAGTACTTC. Translating it yields CAWRRVTDEQYF.

The chain joins TRBV11-2 to TRBJ2-7, with TRBD2 matching 7 bases. CDR3 length: 15 residues. J lost 2 bases, V lost 4 bases, and 8 bases had no gene match. Germline-derived CDR1 and CDR2 are SGHAT and FQNNGV. The CDR3 bases are TGTGCCAGCAGCTCCCGACTAGCAGGAACCTACGAGCAGTACTTC. Protein: CASSSRLAGTYEQYF.

V gene TRBV12-5 combines with J gene TRBJ2-7; maybe TRBD2 (6 bases). The germline V gene encodes CDR1 LGHNT and CDR2 FRNRAP. V lost 1 base, J lost 1 base, and 8 bases lay in between. The CDR3 has 14 amino acids. The CDR3 DNA is TGTGCTAGTGGTTTGGAGGGGAGGTCCTACGAGCAGTACTTC. Protein: CASGLEGRSYEQYF.

This clone was detected a few times. The chain uses TRBV15 and TRBJ2-1; D may be TRBD1 (6 bases). This CDR3 has 13 amino acids. Trimming shortened V by 4 bases and J by 12 bases, and 16 bases separated the two germline ends. The V gene's germline CDR1 is LNHNV and CDR2 YYDKDF (reference sequence). The DNA for the CDR3 is TGTGCCACCAGCACAGGAACAGGGTTCGGGCAGTTCTTC. Amino acid sequence: CATSTGTGFGQFF.

The chain is built from TRBV11-3 and TRBJ2-2; no clear D gene. The CDR3 has 14 amino acids. CDR1 is SGHNT and CDR2 is YENEEA in the germline V gene. Trimming pared 8 bases from V and 0 bases from J, leaving 10 bases between. The CDR3 spells CASGRDANTGELFF. Here the CDR3 DNA reads TGTGCCAGCGGGCGAGACGCGAACACCGGGGAGCTGTTTTTT.

This chain uses TRBV6-5 with TRBJ2-7, with a possible D match to TRBD2 (6 bases). V lost 5 bases to trimming and J lost 6 bases, with 11 bases between them. The CDR3 has 12 residues. The germline V gene has CDR1 MNHEY and CDR2 SVGAGI. CDR3: CASSQLAREQYF. As DNA, the CDR3 is TGTGCCAGCAGTCAACTAGCCCGCGAGCAGTACTTC.

This clone was found once. The chain is built from TRBV10-3 and TRBJ2-3; 13 bases fit TRBD2. Germline V gene sequence: CDR1 ENHRY, CDR2 SYGVKD. CDR3 length equals 14 residues. Unmatched junction bases numbered 5, after V lost 11 bases and J lost 3 bases. The CDR3 reads CASGLAGATDTQYF. As DNA, the CDR3 is TGTGCCTCCGGACTAGCGGGAGCGACAGATACGCAGTATTTT.

This rearrangement joins TRBV19 to TRBJ2-1; D is possibly TRBD1 (5 bases). This CDR3 is 14 amino acids long. Germline V gene sequence: CDR1 LNHDA, CDR2 SQIVND (reference sequence). Trimming cost V 3 bases and J 6 bases, with 12 bases left between them. The CDR3 loop is CASSISTGPNEQFF. CDR3 bases: TGTGCCAGTAGTATTTCCACAGGCCCCAATGAGCAGTTCTTC.

Written as DNA, the CDR3 is TGCAGCGTTGTTCGTTGGGAGAACACTGAAGCTTTCTTT. It yields the protein CSVVRWENTEAFF. The chain has TRBV29-1 and TRBJ1-1; D ambiguous. The CDR3 runs to 13 residues. V shed 4 bases and J shed 1 base, with 10 bases lying between them. CDR1 is SQVTM, CDR2 ANQGSEA, per germline. Full variable domain (rest looked up from reference TRBV29-1 and TRBJ1-1): SAVISQKPSRDICQRGTSLTIQCQVDSQVTMMFWYRQQPGQSLTLIATANQGSEATYESGFVIDKFPISRPNLTFSTLTVSNMSPEDSSIYLCSVVRWENTEAFFGQGTRLTVV.

J is TRBJ1-2 and V is TRBV25-1, with a possible D match to TRBD1 (5 bases). This CDR3 region has 15 residues. Trimming took off 4 bases at V and 2 bases at J, with 14 bases between the two ends. CDR1 MGHDK and CDR2 SYGVNS come from the germline V gene. CDR3 coding DNA: TGTGCCAGCAGTGCCCGGGGGACGGGAAACTATGGCTACACCTTC. This gives the protein CASSARGTGNYGYTF.

This clone was detected once. This sequence joins TRBV27 and TRBJ2-7; TRBD2 aligns across 11 bases. The CDR3 spans 16 residues. Germline V gene data show CDR1 as MNHEY and CDR2 as SMNVEV (reference sequence). The ends lost 3 bases at V and 1 base at J; junction bases unmatched: 5. The CDR3 DNA reads as TGTGCCAGCAGTTTTACTAGCGGGAGTAGTTCCTACGAGCAGTACTTC. Protein: CASSFTSGSSSYEQYF.

This chain connects TRBV14 to TRBJ2-3; 12 bases are a match to TRBD2. Germline V gene lookup returns CDR1 SGHDN and CDR2 FVKESK. The CDR3 has 17 residues. The junction had 10 bases not matched to a gene; V was cut back by 3 bases and J by 6 bases. The CDR3 DNA is TGTGCCAGCAGCCACCGGACTAGCGGGATGAGGTGGGATACGCAGTATTTT. Its protein product is CASSHRTSGMRWDTQYF.

V usage is TRBV2 and J usage is TRBJ2-7; D gene ambiguous. In germline, CDR1 is SNHLY, CDR2 FYNNEI. Trimming removed 0 bases from V and 7 bases from J, with 16 bases in between. The CDR3 totals 15 residues. The CDR3 spells CASSEALVRPREQYF. The CDR3 DNA is TGTGCCAGCAGTGAAGCTCTTGTACGGCCTAGGGAGCAGTACTTC.

This clone was detected a few times. This sequence joins TRBV7-2 and TRBJ2-6; the D is unclear. The CDR3 is made up of 15 amino acids. The germline V gene encodes CDR1 SGHTA and CDR2 FQGNSA. Trimming took 5 bases from V and 4 from J, leaving 12 bases between them. The CDR3 DNA reads as TGTGCCAGCAGCCGCGACCCCCAAGGGGCCAACGTCCTGACTTTC. This translates into CASSRDPQGANVLTF.

The genes are TRBV2 and TRBJ1-4; a weak D match, TRBD1 (5 bases). Trimming pared 4 bases from V and 8 bases from J, leaving 11 bases between. Germline loops: CDR1 SNHLY, CDR2 FYNNEI. This CDR3 is 13 amino acids long. CDR3 bases: TGTGCCAGCAGTGGAGGGGAGGGAGAAAAACTGTTTTTT. This encodes CASSGGEGEKLFF.

This clone has a single count. This chain joins TRBV27 and TRBJ2-7; 13 nucleotides align to TRBD2. The CDR3 totals 15 residues. CDR1 MNHEY and CDR2 SMNVEV come from the germline V gene (reference sequence). Trimming at V came to 5 bases and at J to 7 bases, leaving 8 bases not matched to a gene. CDR3 in amino acids: CASSPGLAGAREQYF. CDR3 nucleotide sequence: TGTGCCAGCAGTCCCGGACTAGCGGGGGCTCGGGAGCAGTACTTC.